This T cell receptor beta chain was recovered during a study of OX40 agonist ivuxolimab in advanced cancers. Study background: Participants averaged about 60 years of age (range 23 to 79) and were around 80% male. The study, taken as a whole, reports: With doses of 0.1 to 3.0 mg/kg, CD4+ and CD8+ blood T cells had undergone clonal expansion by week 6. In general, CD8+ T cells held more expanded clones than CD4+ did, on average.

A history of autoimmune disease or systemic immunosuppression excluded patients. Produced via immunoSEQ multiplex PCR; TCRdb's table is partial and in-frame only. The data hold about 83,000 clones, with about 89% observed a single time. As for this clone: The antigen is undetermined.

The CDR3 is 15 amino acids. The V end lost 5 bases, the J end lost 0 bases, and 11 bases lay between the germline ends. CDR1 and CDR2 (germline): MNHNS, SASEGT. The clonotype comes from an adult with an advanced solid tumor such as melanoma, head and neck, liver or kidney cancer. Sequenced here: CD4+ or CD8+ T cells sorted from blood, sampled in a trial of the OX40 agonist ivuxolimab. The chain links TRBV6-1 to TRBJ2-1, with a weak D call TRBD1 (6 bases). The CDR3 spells CASSTTRGSYNEQFF. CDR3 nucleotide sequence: TGTGCCAGCAGTACCACCAGGGGCTCCTACAATGAGCAGTTCTTC.